The clone carrying this T cell receptor (beta chain) was seen only once. The data were taken from a study of T cells in Graves' hyperthyroidism and ophthalmopathy. The CDR3 is 16 residues long. The V segment lost 6 bases and the J segment 0 bases; nucleotides outside the gene matches: 4. Amplified TCR beta CDR3 regions came from RNA transcripts. The primer set for the first-round RT-PCR of the TCR CDR3 was HTBI. TCRdb passed the multiplex PCR reads through MiXCR, listing each CDR3 protein once. The sample carries roughly 500,000 distinct CDR3 sequences, 35% to 55% recorded once. Sequencing was performed on peripheral blood or thyroid tissue (not recorded which). The receptor was isolated from an adult woman with Graves' disease, either hyperthyroidism or ophthalmopathy (not recorded which). The genes are TRBV12-3 or TRBV12-4 and TRBJ1-5; 11 nucleotides line up with TRBD1. The CDR3 reads CASRGTGGYSNQPQHF. For the CDR3, the DNA is TGTGCCAGCAGGGGGACAGGGGGTTATAGCAATCAGCCCCAGCATTTT.